This T cell receptor beta chain was recovered during a study of blood T cell repertoires in COVID-19. Sequencing used immunoSEQ multiplex PCR; TCRdb keeps in-frame clones, though not all of them. The sample comprises around 14,000 clones, 90% of which are singletons, and over 6.5% rests with the top ten. Germline CDR1 is KGHSH and CDR2 is LQKENI. The length of the CDR3 is 16 residues. V lost 0 bases to trimming and J lost 10 bases; unmatched junction nucleotides: 9. The sequence came from a human donor in a cohort sampled during active COVID-19. The chain joins TRBV18 to TRBJ2-1, with 10 bases identical to TRBD2. Sequencing input: peripheral blood. CDR3 DNA sequence: TGTGCCAGCTCACCACCGTCCCTAGCGGGAGCGGACGAGCAGTTCTTC. It translates to CASSPPSLAGADEQFF.